This record concerns one TCR beta chain sequence. The antigen remains unidentified. Second-dose timings of about 4 or about 12 weeks were pooled. The table came from immunoSEQ multiplex PCR; TCRdb's copy has only in-frame clones and leaves some out. The table has about 170,000 clones, 87% seen once; the top ten hold about 1%. The sample comes from a study of T cell responses to AZD1222 COVID-19 vaccine. General study results and limits: Repertoires in all cases were sampled only once the peak T cell response had passed. There were mostly white British donors and more females than males, and clonal diversity was possibly underestimated. Baseline antibody screening turned up just a handful of seropositive AZD1222 recipients.

This sample comprised peripheral blood, obtained 28 days after the second AZD1222 dose. The sequence came from an adult who received the AZD1222 COVID-19 vaccine.

CDR3 region: CASSWAPGLEKETQYF. The CDR3 nucleotides read TGTGCCAGCAGCTGGGCCCCGGGACTAGAGAAAGAGACCCAGTACTTC. This rearrangement joins TRBV3-1 (or the pseudogene TRBV3-2) to TRBJ2-5; 8 bases align to TRBD2. V dropped 5 bases and J dropped 3; count of bases not matched to a gene: 11. In germline, CDR1 is LGHDT, CDR2 YNNKEL (reference sequence). This CDR3 comprises 16 residues.